What follows are 27 T cell receptor beta chains derived from one specimen sequenced in a study of shared clonotypes between healthy human individuals. Method: immunoSEQ multiplex PCR; TCRdb's copy keeps in-frame clones and lacks some. The sample records around 430,000 clones, roughly three quarters being singletons. What was sequenced was PBMCs. The receptors here all came from a woman between 40 and 50 years old in good health. Some clones in this sample may be carry-over from other donors' samples.

The chain links TRBV5-6 to TRBJ2-6; D not resolved. CDR1 and CDR2 from the germline V gene are SGHDT and YYEEEE. The V end lost 6 bases, the J end lost 12 bases, and 4 bases lay between the germline ends. The CDR3 sequence is 9 residues long. The CDR3 region is CASNGVLTF. The CDR3, as DNA: TGTGCCAGCAATGGCGTCCTGACTTTC.

The V gene is TRBV19, the J gene TRBJ2-4; a possible D gene is TRBD1 (6 bases). V lost 5 bases, J lost 9 bases, and 14 bases lay in between. Germline CDR1 reads LNHDA; CDR2 reads SQIVND (reference sequence). The CDR3 is 13 amino acids. Written as DNA, the CDR3 is TGTGCCAGTAGTGATAACAGGGAAATCATTCAGTACTTC. Translation gives CASSDNREIIQYF.

V is TRBV28 and J is TRBJ2-2; D uncertain. The germline V gene encodes CDR1 MDHEN and CDR2 SYDVKM. This CDR3 is 15 amino acids long. V lost 5 bases and J lost 6, with 16 bases in between. The CDR3 sequence: CASSSARPPAGELFF. Here the CDR3 DNA reads TGTGCCAGCAGTAGCGCCAGACCCCCAGCCGGGGAGCTGTTTTTT.

This chain uses TRBV11-2 with TRBJ2-1, with 11 bases that match TRBD1. V dropped 5 bases and J dropped 2; count of bases not matched to a gene: 2. CDR1 and CDR2 from the germline V gene are SGHAT and FQNNGV. This CDR3 is built from 15 residues. The DNA for the CDR3 is TGTGCCAGCAGCGCGGGACAGGGGGCCTACAATGAGCAGTTCTTC. It translates to CASSAGQGAYNEQFF. Filled out from reference TRBV11-2 and TRBJ2-1, the complete variable domain reads EAGVAQSPRYKIIEKRQSVAFWCNPISGHATLYWYQQILGQGPKLLIQFQNNGVVDDSQLPKDRFSAERLKGVDSTLKIQPAKLEDSAVYLCASSAGQGAYNEQFFGPGTRLTVL.

The chain uses TRBV4-1 and TRBJ1-4; weak D call: TRBD1 (6 bases). V was clipped by 3 bases and J by 8 bases, with 16 bases between them. The germline V gene encodes CDR1 MGHRA and CDR2 YSYEKL. CDR3 size: 15 residues. CDR3 sequence reads: CASSQRGGWGEKLFF. The CDR3, as DNA: TGCGCCAGCAGCCAGAGGGGGGGCTGGGGAGAAAAACTGTTTTTT.

This clone was recorded a few times. J is TRBJ2-1 and V is TRBV29-1, with TRBD2 as a possible D gene (6 bases). The V end was cut by 6 bases, the J end by 3 bases, with 18 bases between. Germline loops: CDR1 SQVTM, CDR2 ANQGSEA. The CDR3 has 15 amino acids. The CDR3 spells CSVVTSLTLYNEQFF. CDR3 nucleotide sequence: TGCAGCGTAGTAACTAGCCTTACCCTCTACAATGAGCAGTTCTTC.

This sequence joins TRBV6-5 and TRBJ2-7; 7 bases align to TRBD2. V gave up 5 bases and J gave up 0 bases; unmatched junction bases: 4. The germline CDR1 and CDR2 sequences are MNHEY and SVGAGI. This CDR3 has 14 amino acids. This CDR3 is CASSRLASSYEQYF. CDR3 in DNA: TGTGCCAGCAGTAGACTAGCATCCTCCTACGAGCAGTACTTC.

The chain recombines TRBV9 with TRBJ1-1, with D possibly matching TRBD1 (6 bases). This CDR3 is 14 amino acids long. From germline, CDR1 is SGDLS and CDR2 YYNGEE. Trimming took off 3 bases at V and 0 bases at J, with 9 bases between the two ends. This chain's CDR3 is CASSAGHLNTEAFF. The CDR3 region has the DNA TGTGCCAGCAGCGCGGGACACTTGAACACTGAAGCTTTCTTT.

This chain joins TRBV6-5 and TRBJ1-5, with 7 bases aligning to TRBD1. V lost 2 bases, J lost 5 bases, and 0 bases stayed unmatched. Germline CDR1 reads MNHEY; CDR2 reads SVGAGI. This CDR3 spans 13 amino acids. CDR3 DNA sequence: TGTGCCAGCAGTTACGACAGGGATCAGCCCCAGCATTTT. This codes for CASSYDRDQPQHF.

V and J are TRBV2 and TRBJ2-1; 14 bases agree with TRBD2. In germline, CDR1 is SNHLY, CDR2 FYNNEI. The CDR3 consists of 22 residues. Trimming cost V 6 bases and J 4 bases; bases outside gene matches: 23. CDR3 DNA sequence: TGTGCCAGCAGCGAACCGGGACAGGCGACGATATGGACTAGCGGGGGGTACAATGAGCAGTTCTTC. It translates to CASSEPGQATIWTSGGYNEQFF.

The rearrangement uses TRBV20-1 and TRBJ2-5; the D gene could be TRBD1 or TRBD2 (6 bases each). Germline V gives CDR1 DFQATT, CDR2 SNEGSKA (reference sequence). This CDR3 spans 11 amino acids. The CDR3 DNA reads TGCAGCCCCGGGGGCGGTGAGACCCAGTACTTC. Translated: CSPGGGETQYF.

This chain links TRBV2 with TRBJ2-7, with 10 positions matching TRBD1. Germline CDR1 is SNHLY and CDR2 is FYNNEI. V dropped 6 bases and J dropped 3; count of bases not matched to a gene: 8. This CDR3 comprises 15 residues. The CDR3 sequence is CASRDRRDRGYEQYF. The CDR3 nucleotides read TGTGCCAGCAGGGATCGTCGGGACAGGGGCTACGAGCAGTACTTC.

A note on this clone: The junction differs from germline at one of its ends, possibly a read error. The chain has TRBV27 and TRBJ1-5; D is unresolved. Germline-derived CDR1 and CDR2 are MNHEY and SMNVEV (reference sequence). The CDR3 is 15 residues long. The DNA of the CDR3 is TGTGCCAGCAGTATATCCTCTTGGGGCAATCAGCCCCAGCATTTT. Residues: CASSISSWGNQPQHF.

This clone was picked up one time. This rearrangement joins TRBV7-2 to TRBJ2-7, with D hard to call. Looked up from germline, CDR1 is SGHTA and CDR2 is FQGNSA. CDR3 length equals 13 residues. V was cut by 10 bases and J by 3 bases, with 16 bases left in between. In nucleotides, the CDR3 is TGTGCCACCCGTCGGGCCCGCGGCTACGAGCAGTACTTC. Translated: CATRRARGYEQYF.

The genes are TRBV4-2 and TRBJ2-1; weak D call: TRBD2 (6 bases). Trimming stripped 0 bases from V and 0 bases from J, with 12 bases between. The CDR3 runs to 17 residues. CDR1 and CDR2 (germline): LGHNA, YNFKEQ. The CDR3 DNA is TGTGCCAGCAGCCAAGAAAAGGTCGGGAGCTCCTACAATGAGCAGTTCTTC. Translated, it gives CASSQEKVGSSYNEQFF.

The rearrangement links TRBV11-2 to TRBJ2-7, with D unresolved. Trimming pared 1 base from V and 2 bases from J, leaving 15 bases between. The CDR3 covers 16 residues. Germline-derived CDR1 and CDR2 are SGHAT and FQNNGV. This CDR3 reads CASSLAWQVTTYEQYF. The CDR3 DNA reads as TGTGCCAGCAGCTTAGCGTGGCAGGTTACTACCTACGAGCAGTACTTC.

This clone was detected only a few times. CDR3: CASSEAPGMTEAFF. The CDR3, as DNA: TGTGCCAGCAGTGAAGCGCCGGGGATGACTGAAGCTTTCTTT. J is TRBJ1-1 and V is TRBV6-1; unclear D gene. Germline CDR1 MNHNS, CDR2 SASEGT. V was shortened by 0 bases and J by 5 bases, with 10 bases between the two germline ends. CDR3 length equals 14 residues.

V and J are TRBV27 and TRBJ2-7; maybe TRBD1 (5 bases). Germline V CDR1 and CDR2: MNHEY, SMNVEV (reference sequence). Deletions cut 2 bases from V and 0 bases from J, with 11 bases between. The CDR3 length is 15 residues. This CDR3 is CASSLNAGYSYEQYF. The CDR3 DNA follows: TGTGCCAGCAGTTTAAATGCAGGGTACTCCTACGAGCAGTACTTC.

V usage is TRBV19 and J usage is TRBJ2-1; D might be TRBD1 or TRBD2, each matching 5 bases. V was shortened by 5 bases and J by 7 bases, with 18 bases between the two germline ends. Germline loops: CDR1 LNHDA, CDR2 SQIVND (reference sequence). The CDR3 spans 15 residues. The CDR3 spells CASSSPARWGNEQFF. The CDR3 DNA reads TGTGCCAGTAGTTCCCCGGCCCGCTGGGGGAATGAGCAGTTCTTC.

The chain recombines TRBV29-1 with TRBJ1-4; D not resolved. V was pared by 4 bases and J by 1 base, with 7 bases between. CDR1 is SQVTM, CDR2 ANQGSEA, per germline. This CDR3 spans 13 amino acids. This CDR3 is CSVGWGTNEKLFF. CDR3 coding DNA: TGCAGCGTTGGTTGGGGAACTAATGAAAAACTGTTTTTT. The full variable domain, in which reference TRBV29-1 and TRBJ1-4 provide the parts outside the CDR3, is SAVISQKPSRDICQRGTSLTIQCQVDSQVTMMFWYRQQPGQSLTLIATANQGSEATYESGFVIDKFPISRPNLTFSTLTVSNMSPEDSSIYLCSVGWGTNEKLFFGSGTQLSVL.

The chain uses TRBV5-1 and TRBJ2-7; maybe TRBD2 (5 bases). V lost 4 bases and J lost 5, with 13 bases in between. CDR1 is SGHRS and CDR2 is YFSETQ in the germline V gene. The CDR3 is 13 residues long. This CDR3 is CASSRPGVHEQYF. The CDR3 bases are TGCGCCAGCAGCCGCCCCGGGGTCCACGAGCAGTACTTC.

A single count supports this clone. Other DNA sequences from this sample encode an identical CDR3 as well. The gene calls are TRBV9 and TRBJ2-2, with 8 bases lining up with TRBD2. This CDR3 has 16 amino acids. The V segment lost 2 bases and the J segment 2 bases; nucleotides outside the gene matches: 5. CDR1 is SGDLS, CDR2 YYNGEE, per germline. Here the CDR3 DNA reads TGTGCCAGCAGCGTTCGCGGGAGGCTCAACACCGGGGAGCTGTTTTTT. Translating it yields CASSVRGRLNTGELFF.

This sequence joins TRBV6-5 and TRBJ1-1; D unresolved. The CDR3 is 13 amino acids. The germline V gene has CDR1 MNHEY and CDR2 SVGAGI. Trimming pared 2 bases from V and 3 bases from J, leaving 7 bases between. The CDR3 sequence: CASSYRVDTEAFF. The CDR3 nucleotides read TGTGCCAGCAGTTACAGGGTGGACACTGAAGCTTTCTTT.

This clone was recorded only once. This sequence joins TRBV7-3 and TRBJ2-1, with D unclear. The germline V and J ends were trimmed by 5 bases and 5 bases, with 13 bases remaining between them. Germline V gene data show CDR1 as SGHTA and CDR2 as FQGTGA. CDR3 length equals 14 residues. The CDR3 nucleotides are TGTGCCAGCAGCGCATCCCCGGCCCACAATGAGCAGTTCTTC. This codes for CASSASPAHNEQFF.

This clone was observed a few times. V usage is TRBV15 and J usage is TRBJ2-7; 7 bases are shared with TRBD2. The germline gives CDR1 LNHNV, CDR2 YYDKDF (reference sequence). This CDR3 contains 18 residues. V was clipped by 0 bases and J by 4 bases; unmatched bases: 15. DNA of the CDR3: TGTGCCACCAGCAGAGATCGGCAGGGCCCCGTGGGAGGGTACGAGCAGTACTTC. This gives the protein CATSRDRQGPVGGYEQYF.

The chain employs TRBV12-5 and TRBJ2-2, with D perhaps given as TRBD1 or TRBD2 (5 bases each). V gave up 9 bases and J gave up 3 bases, with 11 bases separating them. The CDR3 is 13 residues long. The germline CDR1 and CDR2 sequences are LGHNT and FRNRAP. The CDR3 nucleotides are TGTGCTAGCACCGGGACCGACACCGGGGAGCTGTTTTTT. Protein: CASTGTDTGELFF.

This chain uses TRBV7-9 with TRBJ1-2; weak D call: TRBD1 (5 bases). The ends were cut back, 3 bases at V and 0 bases at J, with 14 bases in the middle. The germline V gene encodes CDR1 SEHNR and CDR2 FQNEAQ (reference sequence). This CDR3 is built from 16 residues. The CDR3 nucleotides read TGTGCCAGCAGCTTCCCCGGGGACGGAACTAACTATGGCTACACCTTC. It encodes CASSFPGDGTNYGYTF.